This is a list of T cell receptor beta chains from one sample in a study of T cells in Graves' hyperthyroidism and ophthalmopathy. Via MiXCR, TCRdb re-called the multiplex PCR reads, giving one row per CDR3 protein. Of some 500,000 distinct CDR3 sequences in the sample, approximately 14% were seen once. The sample comprised blood. Receptor source: a young woman with Graves' hyperthyroidism. The CDR3 runs from the conserved cysteine through the conserved F or W. A D gene is named only where the DNA matches it firmly. Clone size is given for some rows only: seen once, a few or many times, or a class if the clone is expanded.

abundance: NA; j_gene: TRBJ1-3; v_gene: TRBV5-1; d_gene: NA; CDR3aa: CASSQLTGSGNTIYF; CDR3nt: TGCGCCAGCAGCCAATTGACGGGCTCTGGAAACACCATATATTTT
abundance: NA; j_gene: TRBJ2-2; v_gene: TRBV20-1; d_gene: NA; CDR3aa: CSASNPGDGELFF; CDR3nt: TGCAGTGCTTCAAACCCCGGGGACGGGGAGCTGTTTTTT
abundance: many; j_gene: TRBJ2-5; v_gene: TRBV2; d_gene: NA; CDR3aa: CASREDQETQYF; CDR3nt: TGTGCCAGCAGAGAGGACCAAGAGACCCAGTACTTC
abundance: many; j_gene: TRBJ2-1; v_gene: TRBV20-1; d_gene: TRBD2; CDR3aa: CSAGTSGRARNEQFF; CDR3nt: TGCAGTGCTGGAACCAGCGGGAGGGCCCGGAATGAGCAGTTCTTC
abundance: NA; j_gene: TRBJ2-2; v_gene: TRBV28; d_gene: NA; CDR3aa: CAVAGVPGELFF; CDR3nt: TGTGCCGTGGCAGGGGTCCCCGGGGAGCTGTTTTTT
abundance: many; j_gene: TRBJ2-1; v_gene: TRBV30; d_gene: NA; CDR3aa: CAWTRQGEGNEQFF; CDR3nt: TGTGCCTGGACCCGGCAGGGAGAAGGTAATGAGCAGTTCTTC
abundance: many; j_gene: TRBJ2-3; v_gene: TRBV2; d_gene: TRBD2; CDR3aa: CASSELAGATDTQYF; CDR3nt: TGTGCCAGCAGTGAATTAGCGGGAGCCACAGATACGCAGTATTTT
abundance: NA; j_gene: TRBJ2-3; v_gene: TRBV10-3; d_gene: TRBD1; CDR3aa: CAINPTGGENTDTQYF; CDR3nt: TGTGCCATCAACCCGACAGGGGGCGAAAATACAGATACGCAGTATTTT
abundance: NA; j_gene: TRBJ2-1; v_gene: TRBV20-1; d_gene: TRBD2; CDR3aa: CSALAGGFYNEQFF; CDR3nt: TGCAGTGCTCTAGCGGGAGGCTTCTACAATGAGCAGTTCTTC
abundance: few; j_gene: TRBJ2-3; v_gene: TRBV6-2/TRBV6-3; d_gene: TRBD1; CDR3aa: CASSPGTGSSTDTQYF; CDR3nt: TGTGCCAGCAGTCCCGGGACAGGGTCTAGCACAGATACGCAGTATTTT
abundance: many; j_gene: TRBJ1-1; v_gene: TRBV29-1; d_gene: TRBD1; CDR3aa: CSSTGDAFF; CDR3nt: TGCAGCTCAACAGGGGACGCTTTCTTT
abundance: few; j_gene: TRBJ2-1; v_gene: TRBV3-1; d_gene: NA; CDR3aa: CASSPEDLIEQFF; CDR3nt: TGTGCCAGCAGCCCAGAAGACTTGATTGAGCAGTTCTTC
abundance: many; j_gene: TRBJ2-3; v_gene: TRBV11-2; d_gene: NA; CDR3aa: CASSSTTSTDTQYF; CDR3nt: TGTGCCAGCAGCTCAACGACTAGCACAGATACGCAGTATTTT
abundance: many; j_gene: TRBJ1-5; v_gene: TRBV11-2; d_gene: NA; CDR3aa: CASSLVTGSNQPQHF; CDR3nt: TGTGCCAGCAGCTTAGTGACAGGAAGCAATCAGCCCCAGCATTTT
abundance: few; j_gene: TRBJ2-7; v_gene: TRBV11-2; d_gene: NA; CDR3aa: CASSYNEQYF; CDR3nt: TGTGCCAGCAGCTATAACGAGCAGTACTTC
abundance: many; j_gene: TRBJ1-5; v_gene: TRBV24-1; d_gene: NA; CDR3aa: CATSESGNQPQHF; CDR3nt: TGTGCCACCAGTGAATCAGGCAATCAGCCCCAGCATTTT
abundance: many; j_gene: TRBJ2-5; v_gene: TRBV12-3/TRBV12-4; d_gene: NA; CDR3aa: CASSAPAGKETQYF; CDR3nt: TGTGCCAGCAGTGCTCCGGCGGGGAAAGAGACCCAGTACTTC
abundance: many; j_gene: TRBJ2-1; v_gene: TRBV11-2; d_gene: TRBD2; CDR3aa: CASSLDLAGQNEQFF; CDR3nt: TGTGCCAGCAGCTTAGATCTAGCGGGACAGAATGAGCAGTTCTTC
abundance: few; j_gene: TRBJ2-3; v_gene: TRBV7-3; d_gene: NA; CDR3aa: CASSLRGHGADTQYF; CDR3nt: TGTGCCAGCAGCTTAAGGGGGCACGGGGCAGATACGCAGTATTTT
abundance: NA; j_gene: TRBJ1-1; v_gene: TRBV18; d_gene: TRBD1; CDR3aa: CASSFNRGKSTEAFF; CDR3nt: TGTGCCAGCTCATTCAACAGGGGCAAGAGCACTGAAGCTTTCTTT
abundance: many; j_gene: TRBJ2-2; v_gene: TRBV5-1; d_gene: TRBD2; CDR3aa: CASSYTGLALTGTGELFF; CDR3nt: TGCGCCAGCAGCTATACGGGACTAGCGCTTACAGGGACCGGGGAGCTGTTTTTT
abundance: NA; j_gene: TRBJ2-5; v_gene: TRBV20-1; d_gene: NA; CDR3aa: CSAENVSPDRIQETQYF; CDR3nt: TGCAGTGCCGAAAACGTCAGTCCCGACCGAATACAAGAGACCCAGTACTTC
abundance: many; j_gene: TRBJ2-3; v_gene: TRBV6-1; d_gene: NA; CDR3aa: CASSPGTLFADTQYF; CDR3nt: TGTGCCAGCAGTCCCGGGACCCTTTTCGCAGATACGCAGTATTTT
abundance: many; j_gene: TRBJ1-6; v_gene: TRBV27; d_gene: TRBD1; CDR3aa: CASSLSTGTSYNSPLHF; CDR3nt: TGTGCCAGCAGTTTATCGACAGGGACCTCTTACAATTCACCCCTCCACTTT
abundance: many; j_gene: TRBJ2-1; v_gene: TRBV18; d_gene: NA; CDR3aa: CASSRGGNEQFF; CDR3nt: TGTGCCAGCTCACGTGGAGGGAATGAGCAGTTCTTC
abundance: NA; j_gene: TRBJ2-1; v_gene: TRBV9; d_gene: TRBD2; CDR3aa: CASSVGAGGHNEQFF; CDR3nt: TGTGCCAGCAGCGTAGGAGCGGGAGGACACAATGAGCAGTTCTTC
abundance: many; j_gene: TRBJ2-1; v_gene: TRBV7-9; d_gene: TRBD2; CDR3aa: CASTTGSGRVNEQFF; CDR3nt: TGTGCCAGCACTACTGGTAGCGGGAGGGTCAATGAGCAGTTCTTC
abundance: once; j_gene: TRBJ2-7; v_gene: TRBV28; d_gene: NA; CDR3aa: CASSLPWYEQYF; CDR3nt: TGTGCCAGCAGTCTGCCCTGGTACGAGCAGTACTTC
abundance: NA; j_gene: TRBJ2-7; v_gene: TRBV12-3/TRBV12-4; d_gene: NA; CDR3aa: CASSPWAENYEQYF; CDR3nt: TGTGCCAGCAGCCCGTGGGCAGAGAACTACGAGCAGTACTTC
abundance: many; j_gene: TRBJ2-3; v_gene: TRBV27; d_gene: NA; CDR3aa: CASSLGLAWDTQYF; CDR3nt: TGTGCCAGCAGTTTGGGGCTAGCCTGGGATACGCAGTATTTT
abundance: few; j_gene: TRBJ1-5; v_gene: TRBV6-2/TRBV6-3; d_gene: TRBD1; CDR3aa: CASTQIGTGWGQPQHF; CDR3nt: TGTGCCAGCACCCAGATAGGGACAGGCTGGGGTCAGCCCCAGCATTTT
abundance: many; j_gene: TRBJ1-1; v_gene: TRBV12-3/TRBV12-4; d_gene: NA; CDR3aa: CASSLAGNRNTEAFF; CDR3nt: TGTGCCAGCAGTTTAGCGGGGAATAGGAACACTGAAGCTTTCTTT
abundance: few; j_gene: TRBJ2-7; v_gene: TRBV5-8; d_gene: TRBD1; CDR3aa: CATYRGSYEQYF; CDR3nt: TGTGCCACGTACAGGGGAAGCTACGAGCAGTACTTC
abundance: few; j_gene: TRBJ1-2; v_gene: TRBV6-1; d_gene: NA; CDR3aa: CASRRGGAHGYTF; CDR3nt: TGTGCCAGCAGGAGAGGGGGGGCTCATGGCTACACCTTC
abundance: few; j_gene: TRBJ2-2; v_gene: TRBV7-3; d_gene: NA; CDR3aa: CASSPNRVTGELFF; CDR3nt: TGTGCCAGCAGCCCTAACAGGGTTACCGGGGAGCTGTTTTTT
abundance: many; j_gene: TRBJ2-3; v_gene: TRBV20-1; d_gene: NA; CDR3aa: CSARGGASTDTQYF; CDR3nt: TGCAGTGCTAGGGGGGGGGCTAGCACAGATACGCAGTATTTT
abundance: many; j_gene: TRBJ2-5; v_gene: TRBV11-2; d_gene: TRBD2; CDR3aa: CASSLLAAEGETQYF; CDR3nt: TGTGCCAGCAGCCTACTAGCGGCCGAGGGAGAGACCCAGTACTTC
abundance: NA; j_gene: TRBJ2-5; v_gene: TRBV2; d_gene: NA; CDR3aa: CARHRDDQETQYF; CDR3nt: TGTGCCAGGCACCGGGACGACCAAGAGACCCAGTACTTC
abundance: many; j_gene: TRBJ1-1; v_gene: TRBV12-3/TRBV12-4; d_gene: NA; CDR3aa: CASSLAQGRTEAFF; CDR3nt: TGTGCCAGCAGTTTAGCCCAGGGCCGGACTGAAGCTTTCTTT
abundance: many; j_gene: TRBJ2-5; v_gene: TRBV2; d_gene: NA; CDR3aa: CASSGSGTSNQETQYF; CDR3nt: TGTGCCAGCAGTGGCTCGGGGACATCCAACCAGGAGACCCAGTACTTC
abundance: NA; j_gene: TRBJ2-3; v_gene: TRBV15; d_gene: TRBD2; CDR3aa: CATSRKNLAGRDTQYF; CDR3nt: TGTGCCACCAGCAGAAAGAATCTAGCGGGTCGAGATACGCAGTATTTT
abundance: many; j_gene: TRBJ1-3; v_gene: TRBV12-3/TRBV12-4; d_gene: NA; CDR3aa: CGSGLSGNTIYF; CDR3nt: TGTGGCAGTGGACTCTCTGGAAACACCATATATTTT
abundance: NA; j_gene: TRBJ1-2; v_gene: TRBV5-1; d_gene: NA; CDR3aa: CASSETSLPDGYTF; CDR3nt: TGCGCCAGCAGCGAGACCTCCCTACCGGATGGCTACACCTTC
abundance: NA; j_gene: TRBJ1-2; v_gene: TRBV28; d_gene: NA; CDR3aa: CASRPPGPYYGYTF; CDR3nt: TGTGCCAGCAGACCACCCGGGCCCTACTATGGCTACACCTTC
abundance: many; j_gene: TRBJ2-3; v_gene: TRBV24-1; d_gene: TRBD2; CDR3aa: CATSTSGVTDTQYF; CDR3nt: TGTGCCACCAGTACTAGCGGAGTCACAGATACGCAGTATTTT
abundance: NA; j_gene: TRBJ2-1; v_gene: TRBV29-1; d_gene: NA; CDR3aa: CSAPTNGDYNEQFF; CDR3nt: TGCAGCGCCCCGACTAACGGGGATTACAATGAGCAGTTCTTC
abundance: few; j_gene: TRBJ1-1; v_gene: TRBV24-1; d_gene: NA; CDR3aa: CATSDSTLNTEAFF; CDR3nt: TGTGCCACCAGTGATTCGACCCTGAACACTGAAGCTTTCTTT
abundance: many; j_gene: TRBJ1-2; v_gene: TRBV6-1; d_gene: NA; CDR3aa: CASRPGFSGYTF; CDR3nt: TGTGCCAGCAGACCGGGCTTCTCTGGCTACACCTTC
abundance: few; j_gene: TRBJ1-3; v_gene: TRBV24-1; d_gene: NA; CDR3aa: CATSAAQGGEGNTIYF; CDR3nt: TGTGCCACCAGTGCCGCGCAGGGCGGGGAAGGAAACACCATATATTTT
abundance: many; j_gene: TRBJ2-3; v_gene: TRBV10-2; d_gene: TRBD2; CDR3aa: CASSESGAGGKDTQYF; CDR3nt: TGCGCCAGCAGTGAGTCGGGAGCGGGAGGTAAAGATACGCAGTATTTT
abundance: few; j_gene: TRBJ2-3; v_gene: TRBV13; d_gene: NA; CDR3aa: CATDAGRSDLDTQYF; CDR3nt: TGTGCCACCGATGCGGGGCGTTCGGACCTAGATACGCAGTATTTT
abundance: many; j_gene: TRBJ1-3; v_gene: TRBV30; d_gene: NA; CDR3aa: CASPSGRGRGNTIYF; CDR3nt: TGTGCCTCCCCCAGTGGTAGGGGCCGTGGAAACACCATATATTTT
abundance: NA; j_gene: TRBJ2-5; v_gene: TRBV7-2; d_gene: NA; CDR3aa: CASSYDPAQLSYF; CDR3nt: TGTGCCAGCAGCTATGACCCCGCACAACTCTCGTACTTC